These T cell receptor beta chains were read from a single sample in a study of Ad26.COV2.S vaccination and SARS-CoV-2 variants. Produced via immunoSEQ multiplex PCR; TCRdb's table is partial and in-frame only. The sample gives about 400,000 clones, 83% of which show up once; 7.4% is in the top ten. Sequencing was performed on peripheral blood, taken in a trial of Ad26.COV2.S vaccine versus placebo. The receptors were gathered from a person between 18 and 65 years old who received the Ad26.COV2.S COVID-19 vaccine or a placebo. CDR3s include the opening cysteine and the closing phenylalanine or tryptophan. The order of the fields is J gene, D gene, V gene, clone size, CDR3 protein, CDR3 DNA. D genes are given only for firm matches. Size tells how often a clone was seen (once, few, many) or the class of an expanded clone, and some rows leave it out.

TRBJ2-1 - TRBV7-9 few CASSVGSNEQFF TGTGCCAGCAGCGTAGGGTCTAATGAGCAGTTCTTC
TRBJ1-5 - TRBV5-5 - CASSLDLFQPQHF TGTGCCAGCAGCTTGGATCTGTTTCAGCCCCAGCATTTT
TRBJ2-1 TRBD2 TRBV2 - CASSGLAVSSGPEQFF TGTGCCAGCAGTGGACTAGCGGTGAGCTCGGGCCCCGAGCAGTTCTTC
TRBJ2-7 - TRBV6-5 - CASSYRGETDEQYF TGTGCCAGCAGTTACAGGGGGGAAACGGACGAGCAGTACTTC
TRBJ2-3 TRBD2 TRBV19 once CASSIAASGRLDTQYF TGTGCCAGTAGTATTGCGGCTAGCGGGAGATTAGATACGCAGTATTTT
TRBJ1-5 - TRBV13 once CASSLGLSNQPQHF TGTGCCAGCAGCTTAGGACTGAGCAATCAGCCCCAGCATTTT
TRBJ2-1 - TRBV12-3/TRBV12-4 - CASSPTGNEQFF TGTGCCAGCAGCCCTACAGGGAATGAGCAGTTCTTC
TRBJ1-1 - TRBV5-1 - CASSATPAGDTEAFF TGCGCCAGCAGTGCCACTCCGGCAGGGGACACTGAAGCTTTCTTT
TRBJ1-2 - TRBV5-1 few CASSLAAVYGYTF TGCGCCAGCAGCTTGGCGGCCGTCTATGGCTACACCTTC
TRBJ1-4 - TRBV21-1 - CASRTVGRGKGNEKLFF TGTGCCAGCAGGACCGTAGGCAGGGGCAAAGGGAATGAAAAACTGTTTTTT
TRBJ1-4 TRBD1 TRBV4-3 - CASSQGWKDRGRFNEKLFF TGCGCCAGCAGCCAAGGGTGGAAGGACAGGGGGCGGTTTAATGAAAAACTGTTTTTT
TRBJ2-7 TRBD2 TRBV6-6 - CASSSTSDEQYF TGTGCCAGCAGCTCTACTAGCGACGAGCAGTACTTC
TRBJ1-6 - TRBV4-3 - CASSQAHRRLSSYNSPLHF TGCGCCAGCAGCCAAGCTCACAGGCGCCTTAGCTCCTATAATTCACCCCTCCACTTT
TRBJ2-2 TRBD2 TRBV10-1 many CASSVGGLAGGSNTGELFF TGCGCCAGCAGTGTCGGGGGACTAGCGGGAGGATCGAACACCGGGGAGCTGTTTTTT
TRBJ2-3 TRBD1 TRBV29-1 - CSVTGETDTQYF TGCAGCGTTACAGGGGAAACAGATACGCAGTATTTT
TRBJ1-1 - TRBV6-2/TRBV6-3 - CASSYMRANTEAFF TGTGCCAGCAGTTACATGAGGGCAAACACTGAAGCTTTCTTT
TRBJ2-6 TRBD1 TRBV5-5 once CASSLQGADGANVLTF TGTGCCAGCAGCTTACAGGGGGCGGATGGGGCCAACGTCCTGACTTTC
TRBJ1-2 - TRBV21-1 - CASSNSYRTGADYGYTF TGTGCCAGCAGCAATTCTTATCGGACAGGCGCTGACTATGGCTACACCTTC
TRBJ2-1 TRBD2 TRBV4-1 - CASSPLAGTARFEQFF TGCGCCAGCAGCCCGTTAGCGGGGACGGCCAGGTTTGAGCAGTTCTTC
TRBJ2-2 - TRBV3-1/TRBV3-2 - CASGNGPNTGELFF TGTGCCAGCGGAAACGGTCCGAACACCGGGGAGCTGTTTTTT
TRBJ2-7 - TRBV5-1 - CASSRDDYEQYF TGCGCCAGCAGCAGGGACGACTACGAGCAGTACTTC
TRBJ1-2 - TRBV9 - CASSVSAGNYGYTF TGTGCCAGCAGCGTATCTGCAGGAAACTATGGCTACACCTTC
TRBJ2-6 - TRBV5-1 - CATALPGANVLTF TGCGCCACCGCCCTTCCAGGGGCCAACGTCCTGACTTTC
TRBJ1-1 TRBD1 TRBV3-1/TRBV3-2 few CASSLGRTGNTEAFF TGTGCCAGCAGCCTAGGGCGGACAGGGAACACTGAAGCTTTCTTT
TRBJ1-6 - TRBV7-9 few CASSPSKGRSYNSPLHF TGTGCCAGCAGTCCAAGTAAGGGGCGATCCTATAATTCACCCCTCCACTTT
TRBJ1-1 - TRBV6-1 once CASSERRRVNTEAFF TGTGCCAGCAGTGAACGTAGGCGAGTGAACACTGAAGCTTTCTTT
TRBJ2-1 - TRBV4-2 - CASSQDQLAENNEQFF TGTGCCAGCAGCCAAGATCAGTTGGCAGAAAACAATGAGCAGTTCTTC
TRBJ2-7 - TRBV9 few CASSVGQVSSYEQYF TGTGCCAGCAGCGTAGGACAGGTGAGCTCCTACGAGCAGTACTTC
TRBJ1-1 - TRBV5-1 - CASSLTPNTEAFF TGCGCCAGCAGCTTGACCCCGAACACTGAAGCTTTCTTT
TRBJ1-3 TRBD1 TRBV6-6 - CASSYGTGSDTIYF TGTGCCAGCAGTTACGGGACAGGGTCGGACACCATATATTTT
TRBJ1-1 - TRBV18 - CASSPTANTEAFF TGTGCCAGCTCACCCACAGCGAACACTGAAGCTTTCTTT
TRBJ1-5 - TRBV7-6 - CASTVGASRTSNQPQHF TGTGCCAGCACCGTCGGGGCTTCCCGGACCAGCAATCAGCCCCAGCATTTT
TRBJ1-1 - TRBV25-1 - CASSVTLGHYGAFF TGTGCCAGCAGTGTAACTCTGGGACACTACGGCGCTTTCTTT
TRBJ2-1 TRBD2 TRBV5-5 - CASSLVGLAGYEQFF TGTGCCAGCAGCTTGGTGGGACTAGCGGGATATGAGCAGTTCTTC
TRBJ2-1 TRBD2 TRBV5-1 - CASSEVPGLAGDEQFF TGCGCCAGCAGCGAAGTTCCGGGACTAGCGGGAGATGAGCAGTTCTTC
TRBJ1-1 - TRBV7-9 once CASSRGTEAFF TGTGCCAGCAGCCGCGGCACTGAAGCTTTCTTT
TRBJ2-3 - TRBV11-3 - CASSLGAWGGNDTQYF TGTGCCAGCAGCTTAGGAGCCTGGGGTGGGAATGATACGCAGTATTTT
TRBJ2-3 TRBD2 TRBV29-1 - CSVDRRGADTQYF TGCAGCGTTGACCGGCGGGGGGCAGATACGCAGTATTTT
TRBJ2-5 TRBD1 TRBV11-2 - CASSFMGQGAETQYF TGTGCCAGCAGCTTTATGGGACAGGGGGCCGAGACCCAGTACTTC
TRBJ1-6 - TRBV11-2 - CASSLFPATAKHNSPLHF TGTGCCAGCAGCTTATTTCCTGCGACAGCCAAACATAATTCACCCCTCCACTTT
TRBJ2-7 TRBD2 TRBV7-9 - CASSLLAGGPEQYF TGTGCCAGCAGCTTACTAGCGGGAGGGCCCGAGCAGTACTTC
TRBJ1-2 - TRBV19 few CASSLLGDTYGYTF TGTGCCAGTAGTCTGCTAGGGGACACCTATGGCTACACCTTC